This paragraph reports one TCR beta chain. Its antigen is not known. These data originate in a study of T cell responses to AZD1222 COVID-19 vaccine. Study-level findings and limits: Only 5 to 7 AZD1222 recipients tested seropositive at baseline.

The CDR3 consists of 14 residues. Germline CDR1 reads SNHLY; CDR2 reads FYNNEI. Deletions cut 3 bases from V and 1 base from J, with 9 bases between. The protocol was immunoSEQ multiplex PCR, while the TCRdb copy is restricted to in-frame clones and leaves out a portion. The sample lists 130,000 to 150,000 clones; 80% to 90% were seen once. This clonotype originated in an adult in good health. Sequencing used peripheral blood, obtained on day 0 of AZD1222 vaccination. The genes are TRBV2 and TRBJ1-2; D is unresolved. CDR3: CASSERRDNYGYTF. CDR3 coding DNA: TGTGCCAGCAGTGAGAGGAGGGATAACTATGGCTACACCTTC.